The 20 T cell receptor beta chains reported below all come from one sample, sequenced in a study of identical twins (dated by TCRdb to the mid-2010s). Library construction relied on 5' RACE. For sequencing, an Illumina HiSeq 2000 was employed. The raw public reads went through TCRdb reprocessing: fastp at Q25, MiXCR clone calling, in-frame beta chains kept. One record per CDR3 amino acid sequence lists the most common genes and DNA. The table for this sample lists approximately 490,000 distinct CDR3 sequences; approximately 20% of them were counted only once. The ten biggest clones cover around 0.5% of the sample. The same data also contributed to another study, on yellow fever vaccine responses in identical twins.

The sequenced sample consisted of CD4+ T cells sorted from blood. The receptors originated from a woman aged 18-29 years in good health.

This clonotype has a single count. The DNA for the CDR3 is TGTGCCAGCAGTTCCCCGGCACAGAGAGGGGACTATGGCTACACCTTC. Its protein product is CASSSPAQRGDYGYTF. The genes are TRBV27 and TRBJ1-2; tentatively, D is TRBD1 (5 bases). CDR3 size: 16 residues. Germline V CDR1 and CDR2: MNHEY, SMNVEV (reference sequence). The germline V and J ends were trimmed by 4 bases and 3 bases, with 18 bases remaining between them.

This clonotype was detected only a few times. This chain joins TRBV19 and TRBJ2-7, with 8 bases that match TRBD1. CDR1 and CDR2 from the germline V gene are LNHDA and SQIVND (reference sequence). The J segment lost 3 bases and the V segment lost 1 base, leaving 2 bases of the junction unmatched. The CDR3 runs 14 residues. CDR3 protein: CASSIGQGSYEQYF. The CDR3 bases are TGTGCCAGTAGTATAGGACAGGGGAGCTACGAGCAGTACTTC.

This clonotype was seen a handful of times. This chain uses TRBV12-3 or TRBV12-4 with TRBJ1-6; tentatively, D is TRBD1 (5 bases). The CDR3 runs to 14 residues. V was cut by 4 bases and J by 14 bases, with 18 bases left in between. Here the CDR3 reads CASSSSGGAAALHF. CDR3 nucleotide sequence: TGTGCCAGCAGTTCGTCAGGCGGGGCCGCGGCCCTCCACTTT.

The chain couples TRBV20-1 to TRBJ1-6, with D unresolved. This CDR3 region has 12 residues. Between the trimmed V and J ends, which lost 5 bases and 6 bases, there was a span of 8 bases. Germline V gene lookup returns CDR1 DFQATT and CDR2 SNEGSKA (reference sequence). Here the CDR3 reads CSARLSNSPLHF. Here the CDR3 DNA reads TGCAGTGCTCGACTGAGTAATTCACCCCTCCACTTT.

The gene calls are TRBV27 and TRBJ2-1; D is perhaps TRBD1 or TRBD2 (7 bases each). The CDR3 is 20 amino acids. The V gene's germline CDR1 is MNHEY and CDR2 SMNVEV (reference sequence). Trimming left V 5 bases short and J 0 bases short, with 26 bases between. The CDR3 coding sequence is TGTGCCAGCAGTCCCTCATCGGGGGGACAGCAAATTTCCTCCTACAATGAGCAGTTCTTC. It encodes CASSPSSGGQQISSYNEQFF.

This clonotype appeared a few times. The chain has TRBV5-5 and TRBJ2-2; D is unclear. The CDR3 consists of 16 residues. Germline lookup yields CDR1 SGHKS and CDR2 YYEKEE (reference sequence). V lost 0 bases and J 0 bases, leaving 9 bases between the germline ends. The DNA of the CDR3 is TGTGCCAGCAGCTTGGACCCGCACCCGAACACCGGGGAGCTGTTTTTT. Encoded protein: CASSLDPHPNTGELFF.

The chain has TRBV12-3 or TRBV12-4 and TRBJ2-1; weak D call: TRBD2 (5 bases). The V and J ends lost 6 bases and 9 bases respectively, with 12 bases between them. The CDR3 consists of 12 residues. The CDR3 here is CASSPGRGEQFF. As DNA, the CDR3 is TGTGCCAGCAGCCCCGGACGGGGTGAGCAGTTCTTC.

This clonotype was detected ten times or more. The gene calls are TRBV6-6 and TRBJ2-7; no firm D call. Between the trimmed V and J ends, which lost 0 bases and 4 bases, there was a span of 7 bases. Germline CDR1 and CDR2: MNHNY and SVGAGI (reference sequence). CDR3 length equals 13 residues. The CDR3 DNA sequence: TGTGCCAGCAGTTACTCGGACCCGTACGAGCAGTACTTC. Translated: CASSYSDPYEQYF.

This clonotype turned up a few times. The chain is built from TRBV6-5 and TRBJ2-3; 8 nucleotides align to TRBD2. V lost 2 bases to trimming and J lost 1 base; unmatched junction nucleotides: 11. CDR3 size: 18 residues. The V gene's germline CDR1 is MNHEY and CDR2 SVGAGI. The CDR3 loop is CASSYPPAPTSGTDTQYF. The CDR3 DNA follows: TGTGCCAGCAGTTACCCCCCCGCGCCGACTAGCGGCACAGATACGCAGTATTTT.

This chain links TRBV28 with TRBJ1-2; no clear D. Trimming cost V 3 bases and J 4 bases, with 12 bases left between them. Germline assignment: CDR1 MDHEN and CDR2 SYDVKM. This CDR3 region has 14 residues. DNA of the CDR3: TGTGCCAGCAGTTTTCCTACCGGACCCTATGGCTACACCTTC. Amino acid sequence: CASSFPTGPYGYTF.

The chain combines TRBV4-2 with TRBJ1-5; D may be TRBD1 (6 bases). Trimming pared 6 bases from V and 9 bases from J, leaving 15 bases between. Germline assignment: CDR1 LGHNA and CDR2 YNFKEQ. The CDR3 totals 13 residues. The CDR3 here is CASRPTGPGPQHF. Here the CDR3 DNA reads TGTGCCAGCAGACCTACAGGGCCGGGGCCCCAGCATTTT.

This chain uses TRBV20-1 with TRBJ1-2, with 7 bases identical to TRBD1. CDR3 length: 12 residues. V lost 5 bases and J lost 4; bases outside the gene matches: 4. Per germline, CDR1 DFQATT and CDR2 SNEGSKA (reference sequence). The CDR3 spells CSAATGPYGYTF. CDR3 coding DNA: TGCAGTGCTGCGACAGGGCCCTATGGCTACACCTTC.

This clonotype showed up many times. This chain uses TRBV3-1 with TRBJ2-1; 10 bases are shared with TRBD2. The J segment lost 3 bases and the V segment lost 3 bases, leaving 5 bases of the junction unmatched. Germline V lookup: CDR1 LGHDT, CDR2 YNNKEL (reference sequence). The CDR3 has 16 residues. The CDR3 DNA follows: TGTGCCAGCAGCCAGCTAGCGGGAGTAATCTACAATGAGCAGTTCTTC. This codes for CASSQLAGVIYNEQFF.

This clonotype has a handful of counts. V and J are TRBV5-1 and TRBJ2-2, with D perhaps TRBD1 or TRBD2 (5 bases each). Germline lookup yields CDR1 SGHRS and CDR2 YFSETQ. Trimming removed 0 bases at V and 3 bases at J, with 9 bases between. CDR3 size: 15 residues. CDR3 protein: CASSLAMGDTGELFF. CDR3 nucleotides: TGCGCCAGCAGCTTGGCCATGGGGGACACCGGGGAGCTGTTTTTT.

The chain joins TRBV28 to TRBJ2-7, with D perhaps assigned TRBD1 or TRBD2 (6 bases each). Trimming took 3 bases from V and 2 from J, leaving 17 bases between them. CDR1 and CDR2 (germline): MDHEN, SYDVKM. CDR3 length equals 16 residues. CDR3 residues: CASSLVWLGGPYEQYF. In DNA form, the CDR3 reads TGTGCCAGCAGTTTGGTATGGTTGGGGGGCCCCTACGAGCAGTACTTC.

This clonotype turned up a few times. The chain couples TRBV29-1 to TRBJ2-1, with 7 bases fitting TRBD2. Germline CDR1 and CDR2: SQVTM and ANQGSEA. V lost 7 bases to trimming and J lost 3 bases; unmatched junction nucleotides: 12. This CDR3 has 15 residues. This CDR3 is CSALGGGWDYNEQFF. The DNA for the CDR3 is TGCAGCGCCTTGGGGGGGGGTTGGGACTACAATGAGCAGTTCTTC.

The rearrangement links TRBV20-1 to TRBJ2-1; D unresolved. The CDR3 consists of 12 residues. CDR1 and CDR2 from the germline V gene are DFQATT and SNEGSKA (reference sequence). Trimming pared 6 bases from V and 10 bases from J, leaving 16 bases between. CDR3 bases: TGCAGTGCCCCAGACGTAGCCCGAGAGCAGTTCTTC. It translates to CSAPDVAREQFF.

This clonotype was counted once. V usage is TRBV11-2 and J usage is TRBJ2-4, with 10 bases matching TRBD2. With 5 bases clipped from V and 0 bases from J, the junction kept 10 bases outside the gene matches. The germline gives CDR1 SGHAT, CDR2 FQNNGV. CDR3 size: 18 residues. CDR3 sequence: CASSPQKGLAVAKNIQYF. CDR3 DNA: TGTGCCAGCAGCCCGCAAAAAGGACTAGCGGTAGCCAAAAACATTCAGTACTTC.

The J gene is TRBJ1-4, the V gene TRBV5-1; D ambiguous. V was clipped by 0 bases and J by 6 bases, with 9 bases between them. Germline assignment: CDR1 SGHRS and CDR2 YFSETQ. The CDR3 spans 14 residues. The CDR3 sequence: CASSLDREYEKLFF. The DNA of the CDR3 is TGCGCCAGCAGCTTGGATAGGGAGTATGAAAAACTGTTTTTT.

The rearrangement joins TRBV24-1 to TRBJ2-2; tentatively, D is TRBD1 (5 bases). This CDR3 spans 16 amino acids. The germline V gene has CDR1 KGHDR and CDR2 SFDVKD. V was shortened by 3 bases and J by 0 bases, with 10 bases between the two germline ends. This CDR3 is CATSDRDSPNTGELFF. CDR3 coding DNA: TGTGCCACCAGTGATCGTGACAGCCCGAACACCGGGGAGCTGTTTTTT.